The clone carrying this T cell receptor beta chain came up many times. Its antigen is unknown. The CDR3 runs 13 residues. V lost 8 bases, J lost 0 bases, and 8 bases lay in between. Germline V gene data show CDR1 as MRHNA and CDR2 as SNTAGT. These data come from a study of T-cell reconstitution after alpha-beta-depleted transplantation in children. Study-level points and caveats: Several patients had high TCRbeta diversity at day 60; it came from surviving recipient T cells and thymic progenitors. Several hundred graft clones that had expanded were reportedly the source of alpha-beta T cells about two months after transplant. Fresh T-cell production supplied most of the T-cell counts and diversity seen one year after transplant.

TCRbeta library construction was performed incorporating unique molecular identifiers. In TCRdb, the PCR reads were re-called with MiXCR into one record per CDR3 protein. The profile covers 200,000 to 300,000 distinct CDR3 sequences, with approximately 8% appearing a single time and approximately 6% taken by the ten largest. The rearrangement joins TRBV6-4 to TRBJ2-1; TRBD1 or TRBD2 may be the D gene (5 bases each). This clonotype was sampled from a male patient younger than 18 who had a stem cell transplant for acute lymphoblastic leukemia, so the T cells may come from the graft donor. Source: PBMCs, mostly from graft donor cells, taken 180 days after TCRalphabeta/CD19-depleted stem cell transplant. The CDR3, as DNA: TGTGCCAGCCGGGGCAGCTCCTACAATGAGCAGTTCTTC. Translation: CASRGSSYNEQFF.